What follows are 3 T cell receptor beta chains derived from one specimen sequenced in a study of Graves' ophthalmopathy and Graves' hyperthyroidism. Amplified TCR beta CDR3 regions were obtained using RNA transcripts as template. First-round RT-PCR used HTBI primers; second-round multiplex PCR followed. One entry per CDR3 protein, called by TCRdb with MiXCR from the multiplex PCR reads. The sample yields 350,000 to 400,000 distinct CDR3 sequences, around 16% seen once. The sequencing input was peripheral blood. All receptors derive from a woman aged 18-30 years with Graves' ophthalmopathy.

Many counts were recorded for this clonotype. This chain joins TRBV28 and TRBJ1-2, with a weak D call TRBD1 (6 bases). From germline, CDR1 is MDHEN and CDR2 SYDVKM. The CDR3 has 16 residues. V was shortened by 5 bases and J by 3 bases, with 19 bases between the two germline ends. CDR3 bases: TGTGCCAGCAGTCGCTTCCGGGCAGGGGAGGACTATGGCTACACCTTC. Its translation: CASSRFRAGEDYGYTF.

The V call is TRBV12-3 or TRBV12-4, the J call TRBJ2-2; D may match TRBD1 or TRBD2 (6 bases each). Trimming shortened V by 0 bases and J by 4 bases, and 12 bases separated the two germline ends. CDR3 length equals 16 residues. The CDR3 loop reads CASSLAQGGPTGELFF. As DNA, the CDR3 is TGTGCCAGCAGTTTAGCGCAAGGGGGGCCCACCGGGGAGCTGTTTTTT.

This clonotype has ten or more counts. The chain has TRBV28 and TRBJ2-7; D not resolved. V lost 3 bases and J 6 bases, leaving 18 bases between the germline ends. The length of the CDR3 is 15 residues. Germline loops: CDR1 MDHEN, CDR2 SYDVKM. The CDR3 loop reads CASSLGLTTHVEQYF. CDR3 sequence (DNA): TGTGCCAGCAGTTTGGGTTTGACCACCCATGTCGAGCAGTACTTC. Full variable domain (missing parts from reference TRBV28 and TRBJ2-7): DVKVTQSSRYLVKRTGEKVFLECVQDMDHENMFWYRQDPGLGLRLIYFSYDVKMKEKGDIPEGYSVSREKKERFSLILESASTNQTSMYLCASSLGLTTHVEQYFGPGTRLTVT.